The 15 T cell receptor beta chains in this list originate from one sample, sequenced in a study of cytomegalovirus exposure and HLA in healthy donors. The PCR had 60 Vbeta and 13 Jbeta primers. Sequencing used immunoSEQ multiplex PCR; TCRdb keeps in-frame clones, though not all of them. The data show about 130,000 clones, with approximately 83% seen just once and 3.6% held by the top ten. What was sequenced was PBMCs. Receptor source: a woman aged 35 to 49 in good health and CMV-seropositive.

This clone came up a few times. The chain has TRBV28 and TRBJ1-2, with 8 bases lining up with TRBD1. This CDR3 contains 13 residues. V gave up 6 bases and J gave up 7 bases; unmatched junction bases: 7. Germline CDR1 and CDR2: MDHEN and SYDVKM. DNA for the CDR3: TGTGCCAGCAGAGAGACAGGGGACGGTGGCTACACCTTC. It encodes CASRETGDGGYTF.

A few counts support this clone. The chain joins TRBV7-9 to TRBJ2-7, with 9 bases that match TRBD2. The germline V gene encodes CDR1 SEHNR and CDR2 FQNEAQ (reference sequence). The CDR3 spans 16 residues. J gave up 0 bases and V 5 bases, and 8 bases lay outside the gene matches. CDR3 protein: CASSPPEREASYEQYF. Here the CDR3 DNA reads TGTGCCAGCAGCCCACCTGAGCGGGAGGCCTCCTACGAGCAGTACTTC.

The chain employs TRBV7-9 and TRBJ2-1, with D possibly TRBD1 on 5 matching bases. Germline loops: CDR1 SEHNR, CDR2 FQNEAQ (reference sequence). V lost 1 base and J lost 0, with 10 bases in between. The CDR3 consists of 16 residues. The CDR3 DNA is TGTGCCAGCAGCTTAGATTCAGGGCACTCCTACAATGAGCAGTTCTTC. This codes for CASSLDSGHSYNEQFF. The full variable domain, rest sourced from reference TRBV7-9 and TRBJ2-1, is DTGVSQNPRHKITKRGQNVTFRCDPISEHNRLYWYRQTLGQGPEFLTYFQNEAQLEKSRLLSDRFSAERPKGSFSTLEIQRTEQGDSAMYLCASSLDSGHSYNEQFFGPGTRLTVL.

The V call is TRBV9, the J call TRBJ2-2, with 10 bases identical to TRBD2. Looked up from germline, CDR1 is SGDLS and CDR2 is YYNGEE. The CDR3 length is 15 residues. V shed 4 bases and J 6 bases; nucleotides not matched to a gene: 6. CDR3: CASSPSGRASGELFF. CDR3 bases: TGTGCCAGCAGCCCCAGCGGGAGGGCCTCCGGGGAGCTGTTTTTT.

The J gene is TRBJ2-1, the V gene TRBV10-1; the match to TRBD2 covers 10 bases. Germline V CDR1 and CDR2: WNHNN, SYGVQD (reference sequence). With V trimmed by 0 bases and J by 7 bases, 6 bases remained unmatched. The CDR3 covers 16 residues. The CDR3 reads CASSESLAGVKNEQFF. CDR3 nucleotide sequence: TGCGCCAGCAGTGAGTCGCTAGCGGGAGTAAAGAATGAGCAGTTCTTC.

The rearrangement joins TRBV28 to TRBJ1-4, with D tentatively TRBD1 (6 bases). The ends were cut back, 2 bases at V and 3 bases at J, with 16 bases in the middle. This CDR3 spans 17 amino acids. Germline V lookup: CDR1 MDHEN, CDR2 SYDVKM. The CDR3 nucleotides read TGTGCCAGCAGTTTACGTAACAGGGTGCGGGCTAATGAAAAACTGTTTTTT. This translates into CASSLRNRVRANEKLFF.

The chain couples TRBV5-8 to TRBJ2-7; tentatively, D is TRBD1 (6 bases). The CDR3 has 13 amino acids. The germline CDR1 and CDR2 sequences are SGHTS and YDEGEE. Trimming cost V 4 bases and J 3 bases, with 11 bases left between them. DNA for the CDR3: TGTGCCAGCAGCCCGGACAGCTACTACGAGCAGTACTTC. Translating gives CASSPDSYYEQYF.

Concerning this clone itself: One end of the junction fails to match germline, which may point to a read error. The rearrangement uses TRBV7-9 and TRBJ2-7; TRBD1 agrees at 11 bases. This CDR3 is built from 15 residues. The germline CDR1 and CDR2 sequences are SEHNR and FQNEAQ (reference sequence). The CDR3 nucleotides are TGTTCCAGCAGCACGAACCGCGGGACAGGGGGAGAGCAGTACTTC. Its protein product is CSSSTNRGTGGEQYF.

This chain joins TRBV6-4 and TRBJ2-1; 7 bases line up with TRBD2. CDR1 is MRHNA and CDR2 is SNTAGT in the germline V gene. The junction had 16 bases not matched to a gene; V was cut back by 7 bases and J by 10 bases. This CDR3 contains 15 residues. The CDR3 loop reads CASNLYAGASREQFF. In nucleotides, the CDR3 is TGTGCCAGCAACTTGTACGCGGGAGCATCAAGGGAGCAGTTCTTC.

This clone occurred a few times. The genes are TRBV29-1 and TRBJ2-1; TRBD2 might be the D (6 bases). The germline V gene encodes CDR1 SQVTM and CDR2 ANQGSEA. The CDR3 spans 17 residues. V lost 1 base and J 4 bases, leaving 20 bases between the germline ends. The CDR3 reads CSVEGTFQGGKYNEQFF. CDR3 sequence (DNA): TGCAGCGTTGAAGGTACGTTCCAGGGAGGCAAATACAATGAGCAGTTCTTC.

J is TRBJ2-5 and V is TRBV30; maybe TRBD1 (5 bases). V was pared by 7 bases and J by 5 bases, with 17 bases between. The germline gives CDR1 GTSNPN, CDR2 SVGIG (reference sequence). The CDR3 has 13 amino acids. CDR3 in amino acids: CALDRAGLETQYF. The DNA for the CDR3 is TGTGCCTTAGACCGCGCAGGGCTGGAGACCCAGTACTTC. Full variable domain (missing parts from reference TRBV30 and TRBJ2-5): SQTIHQWPATLVQPVGSPLSLECTVEGTSNPNLYWYRQAAGRGLQLLFYSVGIGQISSEVPQNLSASRPQDRQFILSSKKLLLSDSGFYLCALDRAGLETQYFGPGTRLLVL.

The sample holds a few counts of this clone. V is TRBV12-5 and J is TRBJ1-2; D ambiguous. The germline V gene has CDR1 LGHNT and CDR2 FRNRAP. This CDR3 has 13 residues. Trimming left V 1 base short and J 10 bases short, with 13 bases between. The CDR3 DNA is TGTGCTAGTGGTTTGGACAGCTCTCGCGACTACACCTTC. Amino acid sequence: CASGLDSSRDYTF.

In its sample, this clone ranks as medium-sized. CDR3: CASSSLETANTEAFF. CDR3 DNA sequence: TGTGCCAGCAGCTCGTTGGAGACAGCGAACACTGAAGCTTTCTTT. The chain employs TRBV5-4 and TRBJ1-1; a weak D match, TRBD1 (5 bases). The CDR3 sequence is 15 residues long. The V end lost 3 bases, the J end lost 1 base, and 13 bases lay between the germline ends. Per germline, CDR1 SGHNT and CDR2 YYREEE (reference sequence).

The V gene is TRBV5-3, the J gene TRBJ1-2; D remains ambiguous. TRBV5-3 is reported as an ORF; its role is uncertain. V was shortened by 0 bases and J by 3 bases, with 9 bases between the two germline ends. This CDR3 is built from 14 residues. CDR3 sequence: CARSLGARHYGYTF. CDR3 sequence (DNA): TGTGCCAGAAGCTTGGGCGCCCGTCACTATGGCTACACCTTC.

The rearrangement joins TRBV19 to TRBJ1-4, with a weak D call TRBD1 (5 bases). Trimming removed 0 bases from V and 10 bases from J, with 6 bases in between. There are 12 residues in the CDR3. Germline assignment: CDR1 LNHDA and CDR2 SQIVND (reference sequence). CDR3 sequence: CASSIEGRKLFF. The DNA of the CDR3 is TGTGCCAGTAGTATAGAGGGGCGAAAACTGTTTTTT.